This T cell receptor beta chain was identified during a study of OX40 agonist ivuxolimab in advanced cancers. Study summary: Hepatocellular carcinoma, melanoma, renal cell or head and neck cancer was diagnosed in the dose-escalation patients.

TCRdb's copy holds only in-frame clones and misses some; the assay was immunoSEQ multiplex PCR. The table lists 9,500 to 15,000 clones, about 81% of them singletons, with about an eighth in the top ten. The CDR3 runs 16 residues. Trimming at V came to 1 base and at J to 12 bases, leaving 13 bases not matched to a gene. Per the germline V gene, CDR1 is SGHVS and CDR2 is FNYEAQ. The input for sequencing was CD4+ or CD8+ T cells sorted from blood, taken in a trial of the OX40 agonist ivuxolimab. The chain joins TRBV7-6 to TRBJ2-1, with 9 bases lining up with TRBD1. The TCR sequence derives from an adult with an advanced solid tumor such as melanoma, head and neck, liver or kidney cancer. Here the CDR3 reads CASSLVVEGQGTGQFF. The CDR3 nucleotides are TGTGCCAGCAGCTTAGTAGTAGAAGGACAGGGGACTGGGCAGTTCTTC.